The 27 T cell receptor beta chains below come from one sample, sequenced in a study of early T cells in non-severe SARS-CoV-2 infection. MiXCR was run by TCRdb on the 5' RACE reads, yielding one entry per CDR3 protein. The sample carries some 60,000 distinct CDR3 sequences, 8% to 9.5% recorded once. The sequencing sample was made of whole blood. The receptors shown here come from an adult who was a healthcare worker with PCR-confirmed SARS-CoV-2 infection or an uninfected control (not recorded which).

V gene TRBV9 combines with J gene TRBJ2-1, with 9 bases fitting TRBD2. CDR3 length: 14 residues. Germline trimming cut 3 bases from V and 12 bases from J; bases unmatched to any gene: 10. Germline lookup yields CDR1 SGDLS and CDR2 YYNGEE. The DNA for the CDR3 is TGTGCCAGCAGCGGGTGGCTAGCGGGACTCGGGCAGTTCTTC. Amino acids: CASSGWLAGLGQFF.

This clonotype was detected only a few times. The V and J genes are TRBV19 and TRBJ1-6, with D possibly TRBD1 on 6 matching bases. Germline V gives CDR1 LNHDA, CDR2 SQIVND (reference sequence). This CDR3 spans 15 amino acids. V lost 10 bases, J lost 6 bases, and 19 bases lay in between. The CDR3 DNA reads TGTGCCACCTCAATCGCGGACAGCCTTAATTCACCCCTCCACTTT. The encoded protein is CATSIADSLNSPLHF.

The chain couples TRBV9 to TRBJ1-2; D call uncertain. The germline V and J ends were trimmed by 0 bases and 2 bases, with 8 bases remaining between them. The CDR3 is 14 amino acids. Looked up from germline, CDR1 is SGDLS and CDR2 is YYNGEE. CDR3 loop: CASSVAAVNYGYTF. The CDR3 DNA sequence: TGTGCCAGCAGCGTAGCGGCGGTCAACTATGGCTACACCTTC.

The chain uses TRBV29-1 and TRBJ1-1; D is unresolved. V lost 7 bases, J lost 4 bases, and 7 bases lay in between. The CDR3 consists of 10 residues. Germline CDR1 and CDR2: SQVTM and ANQGSEA. The CDR3 reads CSAGPTEAFF. The CDR3 DNA follows: TGCAGCGCCGGACCCACTGAAGCTTTCTTT.

In its sample, this clonotype was seen many times. The chain employs TRBV12-3 or TRBV12-4 and TRBJ1-5; possibly TRBD1 for D (5 bases). Between the trimmed V and J ends, which lost 3 bases and 3 bases, there was a span of 9 bases. The CDR3 runs to 14 residues. The CDR3 nucleotides are TGTGCCAGCAGTTTCAGGGTCCCCAATCAGCCCCAGCATTTT. Its protein product is CASSFRVPNQPQHF.

This clonotype has at least ten counts. This rearrangement joins TRBV18 to TRBJ2-2; no firm D call. Germline V gives CDR1 KGHSH, CDR2 LQKENI. V lost 4 bases to trimming and J lost 4 bases, with 10 bases between them. This CDR3 region has 14 residues. Written as DNA, the CDR3 is TGTGCCAGCTCACGGCTGCAGAGCACCGGGGAGCTGTTTTTT. Translation: CASSRLQSTGELFF.

This clonotype has ten or more counts. The chain has TRBV24-1 and TRBJ2-7; D remains unclear. Germline-derived CDR1 and CDR2 are KGHDR and SFDVKD. This CDR3 is built from 11 residues. V was shortened by 1 base and J by 3 bases, with 0 bases between the two germline ends. The CDR3 loop reads CATSDFYEQYF. The DNA for the CDR3 is TGTGCCACCAGTGATTTCTACGAGCAGTACTTC.

Regarding this clonotype: This may stem from a read error, because a much larger clone lies one nucleotide away. The CDR3 loop is CASSQEARELIF. The DNA for the CDR3 is TGTGCCAGCAGCCAAGAAGCGCGGGAGTTAATCTTC. This rearrangement joins TRBV3-1 to TRBJ2-7; 7 bases line up with TRBD2. Germline V gene data show CDR1 as LGHDT and CDR2 as YNNKEL (reference sequence). CDR3 length: 12 amino acids.

This clonotype occurred a few times. The V call is TRBV7-2, the J call TRBJ2-1; D is ambiguous. Per the germline V gene, CDR1 is SGHTA and CDR2 is FQGNSA. The CDR3 spans 12 residues. The V end was cut by 5 bases, the J end by 7 bases, with 9 bases between. CDR3 nucleotide sequence: TGTGCCAGCAGCCCCCCGTTAAATGAGCAGTTCTTC. It codes for CASSPPLNEQFF.

The chain joins TRBV6-2 or TRBV6-3 to TRBJ2-3; possible D gene TRBD1, 7 bases. Trimming cost V 2 bases and J 3 bases, with 12 bases left between them. The CDR3 length is 15 residues. Germline CDR1 is MNHEY and CDR2 is SVGEGT. DNA of the CDR3: TGTGCCAGCAGTTACGCGGGACAGCCAACAGATACGCAGTATTTT. It translates to CASSYAGQPTDTQYF.

This clonotype was found many times. The V gene is TRBV6-2 or TRBV6-3, the J gene TRBJ1-1; the D is unclear. There are 11 residues in the CDR3. In germline, CDR1 is MNHEY, CDR2 SVGEGT. V was shortened by 3 bases and J by 7 bases, with 6 bases between the two germline ends. The CDR3 here is CASSYTDEAFF. The DNA for the CDR3 is TGTGCCAGCAGTTATACTGATGAAGCTTTCTTT.

In its sample, this clonotype was seen a few times. The chain combines TRBV29-1 with TRBJ2-1, with TRBD1 identical over 7 bases. This CDR3 region has 14 residues. CDR1 is SQVTM and CDR2 is ANQGSEA in the germline V gene. DNA for the CDR3: TGCAGATGTATAACCGGGACAGAAAACAATGAGCAGTTCTTC. This codes for CRCITGTENNEQFF.

The chain recombines TRBV5-6 with TRBJ1-2; weak D call: TRBD1 (6 bases). The germline V gene has CDR1 SGHDT and CDR2 YYEEEE. The CDR3 is made up of 14 amino acids. The V end was cut by 3 bases, the J end by 6 bases, with 15 bases between. CDR3 amino acids: CASSSITGQDGYTF. CDR3 sequence (DNA): TGTGCCAGCAGCTCAATTACAGGGCAGGATGGCTACACCTTC.

There are many counts of this clonotype. This rearrangement joins TRBV7-2 to TRBJ1-1; 9 bases line up with TRBD1. This CDR3 comprises 17 residues. Per the germline V gene, CDR1 is SGHTA and CDR2 is FQGNSA. The J segment lost 0 bases and the V segment lost 6 bases, leaving 11 bases of the junction unmatched. The CDR3 loop reads CASSPKGQGLLNTEAFF. The CDR3 bases are TGTGCCAGCAGTCCGAAGGGACAGGGCCTACTGAACACTGAAGCTTTCTTT.

This clonotype was recorded many times. The rearrangement joins TRBV4-3 to TRBJ1-3; D gene ambiguous. The germline V gene has CDR1 LGHNA and CDR2 YSLEER. The CDR3 is 15 residues long. Trimming removed 0 bases from V and 3 bases from J, with 9 bases in between. The CDR3: CASSQEEGRGNTIYF. CDR3 in DNA: TGCGCCAGCAGCCAAGAAGAGGGTCGTGGAAACACCATATATTTT.

Many counts were recorded for this clonotype. The genes are TRBV29-1 and TRBJ2-5, with 9 positions matching TRBD1. The V segment lost 6 bases and the J segment 4 bases; nucleotides outside the gene matches: 9. The length of the CDR3 is 14 residues. Germline values: CDR1 SQVTM, CDR2 ANQGSEA. DNA for the CDR3: TGCAGCGTGAACCGGGACAGGGCCCCAGAGACCCAGTACTTC. This sequence encodes CSVNRDRAPETQYF.

This clonotype occurred many times. One end of the junction fails to match germline, which may point to a read error. The rearrangement links TRBV7-9 to TRBJ2-7; 10 bases line up with TRBD1. The CDR3 has 15 amino acids. From germline, CDR1 is SEHNR and CDR2 FQNEAQ (reference sequence). The CDR3 DNA is TGTGCCACCAGCAGTCCGGGACAGGGGATCAACGAGCAGTACTTC. This codes for CATSSPGQGINEQYF.

This clonotype showed up many times. The rearrangement joins TRBV11-2 to TRBJ2-5; unclear D gene. This CDR3 region has 12 residues. Trimming left V 5 bases short and J 4 bases short, with 8 bases between. Germline-derived CDR1 and CDR2 are SGHAT and FQNNGV. This CDR3 reads CASSPVRETQYF. CDR3 DNA: TGTGCCAGCAGCCCCGTAAGAGAGACCCAGTACTTC.

This clonotype has a count of ten or more. This rearrangement joins TRBV3-1 to TRBJ2-1, with D unresolved. The V end lost 1 base, the J end lost 0 bases, and 4 bases lay between the germline ends. In germline, CDR1 is LGHDT, CDR2 YNNKEL (reference sequence). This CDR3 region has 14 residues. CDR3 sequence reads: CASSQGDSYNEQFF. CDR3 DNA: TGTGCCAGCAGCCAAGGGGACTCCTACAATGAGCAGTTCTTC.

Many counts were recorded for this clonotype. V is TRBV20-1 and J is TRBJ2-7; tentatively, D is TRBD2 (5 bases). Trimming removed 1 base at V and 2 bases at J, with 9 bases between. The length of the CDR3 is 13 residues. Germline loops: CDR1 DFQATT, CDR2 SNEGSKA (reference sequence). The CDR3 nucleotides read TGCAGTGCTAGAGGAGTGACTACCTACGAGCAGTACTTC. Its protein product is CSARGVTTYEQYF.

This clonotype has only a few counts. This chain joins TRBV7-9 and TRBJ2-2, with D perhaps TRBD1 (6 bases). This CDR3 contains 14 residues. V lost 5 bases, J lost 1 base, and 8 bases lay in between. Per the germline V gene, CDR1 is SEHNR and CDR2 is FQNEAQ (reference sequence). The CDR3 protein is CASSLTGNTGELFF. The CDR3 DNA is TGTGCCAGCAGCCTGACAGGGAACACCGGGGAGCTGTTTTTT.

This clonotype came up many times. Here the CDR3 reads CSVSGRALSQYF. The CDR3 nucleotides are TGCAGCGTGAGTGGCCGGGCCCTGAGCCAGTACTTC. The rearrangement links TRBV29-1 to TRBJ2-5; D is unresolved. This CDR3 comprises 12 residues. Germline CDR1 and CDR2: SQVTM and ANQGSEA. Deletions cut 6 bases from V and 10 bases from J, with 18 bases between.

This clonotype was counted ten times or more. This sequence joins TRBV29-1 and TRBJ2-5, with TRBD2 matching over 7 bases. Germline lookup yields CDR1 SQVTM and CDR2 ANQGSEA. The V and J ends lost 4 bases and 1 base, in that order; junction bases with no gene match: 6. The CDR3 sequence is 14 residues long. CDR3 in amino acids: CSVGGASGQETQYF. DNA of the CDR3: TGCAGCGTTGGAGGGGCTAGCGGCCAAGAGACCCAGTACTTC.

The chain combines TRBV15 with TRBJ1-1, with D tentatively TRBD1 (6 bases). V dropped 1 base and J dropped 10 bases, with 16 bases sitting between them. The CDR3 has 14 residues. The V gene's germline CDR1 is LNHNV and CDR2 YYDKDF (reference sequence). CDR3 in amino acids: CATSRGAQGVRAFF. As DNA, the CDR3 is TGTGCCACCAGCAGAGGGGCACAGGGTGTAAGAGCTTTCTTT.

CDR3 protein: CASSLGKGGSAGELFF. CDR3 nucleotide sequence: TGTGCCAGCAGCTTAGGAAAGGGAGGTAGCGCCGGGGAGCTGTTTTTT. The rearrangement links TRBV7-2 to TRBJ2-2, with a weak D call TRBD2 (6 bases). The CDR3 is 16 amino acids. CDR1 is SGHTA, CDR2 FQGNSA, per germline. V shed 1 base and J shed 6 bases, with 15 bases lying between them.

This clonotype was observed a handful of times. Here the CDR3 DNA reads TGCAGCGTCGACAGTTCGAACACTGAAGCTTTCTTT. This translates into CSVDSSNTEAFF. The rearrangement joins TRBV29-1 to TRBJ1-1, with TRBD1 as a possible D gene (5 bases). The CDR3 extends over 12 amino acids. Germline V gene lookup returns CDR1 SQVTM and CDR2 ANQGSEA. Trimming stripped 6 bases from V and 1 base from J, with 9 bases between.

This clonotype appeared a few times. This chain joins TRBV7-3 and TRBJ2-2; D gene ambiguous. The CDR3 totals 15 residues. Trimming stripped 0 bases from V and 4 bases from J, with 9 bases between. Germline-derived CDR1 and CDR2 are SGHTA and FQGTGA. DNA for the CDR3: TGTGCCAGCAGCTTAACCTCCTACCCCACCGGGGAGCTGTTTTTT. Translating it yields CASSLTSYPTGELFF.